These T cell receptor beta chains were read from a single sample in a study of blood T cell repertoires in COVID-19. Data came from immunoSEQ multiplex PCR; TCRdb stores just in-frame clones and leaves some out. Found here are 300,000 or so clones, 70% to 90% of them singletons; the top ten hold 3% to 4%. Sequenced sample: peripheral blood. The source of these receptors is a woman aged 35 to 49 with acute or convalescent COVID-19. Each CDR3 is given with its conserved first and last residue. The D gene is left open where the match is weak. Rows give clone size only sometimes, using once, few, many, or a class for an expanded clone.

j_gene,v_gene,abundance,d_gene,CDR3aa,CDR3nt
TRBJ2-3,TRBV2,few,.,CASKGTFVDTQYF,TGTGCCAGCAAAGGGACTTTTGTAGATACGCAGTATTTT
TRBJ1-1,TRBV11-2,.,.,CASSLDPVPGTEAFF,TGTGCCAGCAGCTTAGATCCAGTTCCGGGCACTGAAGCTTTCTTT
TRBJ2-1,TRBV3-1/TRBV3-2,.,TRBD2,CASSRTGLAVAYNEQFF,TGTGCCAGCAGCCGAACGGGACTAGCGGTGGCCTACAATGAGCAGTTCTTC
TRBJ2-2,TRBV4-1,.,.,CASSQDLTTGELFF,TGCGCCAGCAGCCAAGATCTGACAACCGGGGAGCTGTTTTTT
TRBJ2-5,TRBV2,.,TRBD1,CASSPDRVETQYF,TGTGCCAGCAGCCCCGACAGGGTAGAGACCCAGTACTTC
TRBJ1-4,TRBV6-5,.,.,CASRPGTHNEKLFF,TGTGCCAGCAGACCGGGAACTCATAATGAAAAACTGTTTTTT
TRBJ1-1,TRBV12-3/TRBV12-4,.,TRBD1,CASRPGTGSKTFF,TGTGCCAGCAGGCCGGGGACAGGGAGTAAGACTTTCTTT
TRBJ1-1,TRBV4-1,.,TRBD1,CASSPSGQANTEAFF,TGCGCCAGCAGCCCCTCGGGACAGGCGAACACTGAAGCTTTCTTT
TRBJ1-1,TRBV9,once,TRBD1,CASSEGQSNTEAFF,TGTGCCAGCAGCGAGGGACAGAGTAACACTGAAGCTTTCTTT
TRBJ1-2,TRBV11-2,.,.,CASSLGGVFNYGYTF,TGTGCCAGCAGCCTGGGGGGGGTTTTTAACTATGGCTACACCTTC
TRBJ2-3,TRBV19,.,.,CASSIAGLQGTQYF,TGTGCCAGTAGTATAGCGGGCCTTCAGGGTACGCAGTATTTT
TRBJ2-2,TRBV30,.,TRBD1,CAWSVRQGGELFF,TGTGCCTGGAGTGTACGACAGGGGGGGGAGCTGTTTTTT
TRBJ1-1,TRBV6-1,.,TRBD1,CASSAGGWGTEAFF,TGTGCCAGCAGTGCAGGGGGCTGGGGCACTGAAGCTTTCTTT
TRBJ1-1,TRBV6-6,once,.,CASFARAAFF,TGTGCCAGTTTCGCCAGGGCAGCTTTCTTT
TRBJ1-3,TRBV10-3,.,.,CAIRQGLEVGNTIYF,TGTGCCATCAGGCAGGGCCTGGAAGTCGGAAACACCATATATTTT
TRBJ1-5,TRBV6-6,.,TRBD1,CASEGGSNQPQHF,TGTGCCAGCGAAGGGGGCAGCAATCAGCCCCAGCATTTT
TRBJ1-6,TRBV9,.,TRBD1,CASSVVDRGRSPLHF,TGTGCCAGCAGCGTAGTTGACAGGGGGCGATCACCCCTCCACTTT
TRBJ1-1,TRBV10-1,.,TRBD1,CASSEGTGANTEAFF,TGCGCCAGCAGTGAAGGGACAGGGGCTAACACTGAAGCTTTCTTT
TRBJ1-1,TRBV6-5,.,.,CASSYEGAHTEAFF,TGTGCCAGCAGTTACGAAGGGGCCCACACTGAAGCTTTCTTT
TRBJ2-5,TRBV14,.,.,CASSQGGGQETQYF,TGTGCCAGCAGCCAAGGGGGCGGACAAGAGACCCAGTACTTC
TRBJ1-1,TRBV13,.,.,CASSLGQNTEAFF,TGTGCCAGCAGCTTAGGCCAGAACACTGAAGCTTTCTTT
TRBJ1-2,TRBV6-4,.,TRBD1,CASSLTGAGGYTF,TGTGCCAGCAGCCTGACAGGGGCTGGGGGCTACACCTTC
TRBJ1-1,TRBV6-5,.,.,CASSTLGGIGEAFF,TGTGCCAGCAGTACCCTCGGAGGAATCGGTGAAGCTTTCTTT
TRBJ1-1,TRBV3-1/TRBV3-2,.,.,CASSRGTAPEAFF,TGTGCCAGCAGCCGCGGGACCGCACCAGAAGCTTTCTTT
TRBJ2-1,TRBV11-2,.,.,CASSFRPTDNEQFF,TGTGCCAGCAGCTTTCGACCGACAGACAATGAGCAGTTCTTC
TRBJ1-2,TRBV24-1,.,TRBD1,CATSDPGQQYYGYTF,TGTGCCACCAGTGATCCGGGACAGCAGTATTATGGCTACACCTTC
TRBJ1-5,TRBV19,.,TRBD1,CASSPSPGQGNQPQHF,TGTGCCAGTAGTCCCAGCCCGGGACAGGGAAATCAGCCCCAGCATTTT
TRBJ1-2,TRBV9,.,.,CASSAYLGIGYGYTF,TGTGCCAGCAGCGCTTACCTCGGGATTGGGTATGGCTACACCTTC
TRBJ1-5,TRBV2,.,.,CASSPGVGHPNQPQHF,TGTGCCAGCAGTCCGGGCGTCGGACATCCTAATCAGCCCCAGCATTTT
TRBJ2-2,TRBV6-2/TRBV6-3,.,TRBD1,CASSTRTGSGELFF,TGTGCCAGCAGCACCAGGACAGGGTCCGGGGAGCTGTTTTTT
TRBJ1-2,TRBV11-2,.,.,CASSLVDYYGYTF,TGTGCCAGCAGCTTGGTTGACTACTATGGCTACACCTTC
TRBJ2-1,TRBV19,.,.,CASTPMGGGSGQFF,TGTGCCAGTACCCCGATGGGGGGTGGAAGCGGGCAGTTCTTC
TRBJ1-4,TRBV4-1,few,TRBD1,CASSQGGTGGYEKLFF,TGCGCCAGCAGCCAAGGTGGGACAGGGGGTTATGAAAAACTGTTTTTT
TRBJ2-2,TRBV12-5,once,.,CASGLALWTLDSLTGELFF,TGTGCTAGTGGTTTGGCCCTATGGACATTAGACAGCCTCACCGGGGAGCTGTTTTTT
TRBJ2-3,TRBV29-1,.,.,CSVERGTDTQYF,TGCAGCGTTGAACGGGGCACAGATACGCAGTATTTT
TRBJ1-2,TRBV6-5,.,.,CASSYTLGSNYGYTF,TGTGCCAGCAGTTACACCCTTGGCAGTAACTATGGCTACACCTTC
TRBJ1-4,TRBV5-8,.,.,CASSLTNYKLFF,TGTGCCAGCAGCTTGACTAATTATAAACTGTTTTTT
TRBJ1-5,TRBV6-2/TRBV6-3,.,TRBD1,CASSWTGNQPQHF,TGTGCCAGCAGTTGGACAGGGAATCAGCCCCAGCATTTT
TRBJ1-4,TRBV2,.,TRBD1,CASRDQRDSGNEKLFF,TGTGCCAGCAGAGACCAACGGGACAGCGGGAATGAAAAACTGTTTTTT
TRBJ2-1,TRBV7-8,.,TRBD2,CASSLAALTSGGAFDEQFF,TGTGCCAGCAGCTTAGCGGCGCTCACTAGCGGGGGGGCCTTTGATGAGCAGTTCTTC
TRBJ1-3,TRBV9,few,.,CASSVGGDSGNTIYF,TGTGCCAGCAGCGTAGGAGGTGACTCTGGAAACACCATATATTTT
TRBJ1-2,TRBV6-5,.,TRBD1,CASNGQGYGYTF,TGTGCCAGCAACGGACAGGGCTATGGCTACACCTTC
TRBJ2-5,TRBV7-7,.,TRBD1,CASSLGQGRQETQYF,TGTGCCAGCAGCCTAGGACAGGGACGCCAAGAGACCCAGTACTTC
TRBJ1-2,TRBV11-2,.,.,CASRWDQGQGYTF,TGTGCCAGCAGATGGGATCAGGGGCAAGGCTACACCTTC
TRBJ2-1,TRBV11-3,once,.,CASSPNEQFF,TGTGCCAGCAGCCCGAATGAGCAGTTCTTC
TRBJ1-1,TRBV6-5,.,TRBD1,CASSRSPGQDTEAFF,TGTGCCAGCAGCCGATCACCGGGACAGGACACTGAAGCTTTCTTT
TRBJ2-2,TRBV5-1,.,.,CASSLGPSTGELFF,TGCGCCAGCAGCTTGGGTCCCAGTACCGGGGAGCTGTTTTTT
TRBJ1-1,TRBV7-2,.,.,CASSPGITTEAFF,TGTGCCAGCAGCCCCGGGATCACCACTGAAGCTTTCTTT
TRBJ2-3,TRBV2,.,TRBD2,CATLAGGPADTQYF,TGTGCCACCCTAGCGGGGGGGCCGGCAGATACGCAGTATTTT
TRBJ2-2,TRBV19,.,.,CASGLGDTGELFF,TGTGCCTCGGGACTCGGGGACACCGGGGAGCTGTTTTTT
TRBJ2-1,TRBV24-1,once,TRBD1,CATSDSTGTDYNEQFF,TGTGCCACCAGTGATTCAACCGGGACAGATTACAATGAGCAGTTCTTC
TRBJ1-6,TRBV6-1,.,.,CASSEVPSVEGILSPLHF,TGTGCCAGCAGTGAAGTGCCATCGGTCGAGGGAATCTTATCACCCCTCCACTTT
TRBJ2-3,TRBV29-1,.,.,CSVTGFRETDTQYF,TGCAGCGTTACCGGGTTTCGCGAGACAGATACGCAGTATTTT
TRBJ2-5,TRBV4-2,.,TRBD2,CASSETGTRSLETQYF,TGTGCCAGCAGCGAAACCGGGACTAGATCCTTGGAGACCCAGTACTTC
TRBJ1-1,TRBV30,.,TRBD1,CAWRLAWDRGSHTEAFF,TGTGCCTGGAGACTAGCTTGGGACAGGGGGTCTCACACTGAAGCTTTCTTT
TRBJ2-1,TRBV4-1,.,TRBD2,CASSQSSGVYNEQFF,TGCGCCAGCAGCCAGTCTAGCGGGGTGTACAATGAGCAGTTCTTC
TRBJ2-1,TRBV11-2,.,TRBD2,CASSVRRRTSGTYNEQFF,TGTGCCAGCAGCGTCCGTCGTCGGACTAGCGGAACGTACAATGAGCAGTTCTTC
TRBJ1-5,TRBV6-2/TRBV6-3,.,.,CASSYTGSNQPQHF,TGTGCCAGCAGTTACACCGGGAGCAATCAGCCCCAGCATTTT
TRBJ1-1,TRBV25-1,.,.,CASSIGENTEAFF,TGTGCCAGCAGTATCGGGGAGAACACTGAAGCTTTCTTT
TRBJ1-5,TRBV5-1,.,TRBD1,CASSSGQVNQPQHF,TGCGCCAGCAGCTCAGGACAGGTAAATCAGCCCCAGCATTTT